The TCR beta chain described here comes from a study of blood T cell repertoires in COVID-19. Study in general: Spain, Italy and the United States supplied samples that represented acute and convalescent COVID-19. PBMCs, B-cell-depleted T cells, or T cells provided the cDNA or gDNA that made up the material.

Study processing details: Using reference gene primer amplification, nucleated cell counts were estimated. The method was immunoSEQ multiplex PCR; TCRdb's version includes in-frame clones alone and lacks a portion of them. The DNA gave D and trimming, while V, J and clone size come from that table. The sample shows about 210,000 clones, 65% to 90% of them seen only once. This CDR3 contains 12 residues. The V gene lost 7 bases and the J gene lost 3 bases, with 9 bases spanning the gap. CDR1 is SNHLY and CDR2 is FYNNEI in the germline V gene. This clone was detected a few times. The receptor's source is a man aged 50 to 59 with COVID-19, enrolled during active disease. The source material was peripheral blood. The chain couples TRBV2 to TRBJ1-1; D gene unclear. CDR3 in DNA: TGTGCCAGCATGGAGTATGACACTGAAGCTTTCTTT. Protein: CASMEYDTEAFF.